This T cell receptor beta chain derives from a study of T cell changes during pregnancy in multiple sclerosis. The germline CDR1 and CDR2 sequences are SEHNR and FQNEAQ (reference sequence). The V end was cut by 5 bases, the J end by 3 bases, with 11 bases between. The CDR3 has 14 amino acids. Sequencing was performed with immunoSEQ multiplex PCR; in TCRdb, only in-frame clones are kept and a portion is missing. The sample carries almost 95,000 clones, about 92% recorded once. This clone was counted a few times. The clonotype comes from a female donor with multiple sclerosis, enrolled in a pregnancy study. The chain links TRBV7-9 to TRBJ1-3, with D perhaps matching TRBD1 (5 bases). Source: peripheral blood, taken in the first trimester of pregnancy. The CDR3 loop is CASSQGSVGNTIYF. In DNA form, the CDR3 reads TGTGCCAGCAGCCAGGGTAGTGTTGGAAACACCATATATTTT.